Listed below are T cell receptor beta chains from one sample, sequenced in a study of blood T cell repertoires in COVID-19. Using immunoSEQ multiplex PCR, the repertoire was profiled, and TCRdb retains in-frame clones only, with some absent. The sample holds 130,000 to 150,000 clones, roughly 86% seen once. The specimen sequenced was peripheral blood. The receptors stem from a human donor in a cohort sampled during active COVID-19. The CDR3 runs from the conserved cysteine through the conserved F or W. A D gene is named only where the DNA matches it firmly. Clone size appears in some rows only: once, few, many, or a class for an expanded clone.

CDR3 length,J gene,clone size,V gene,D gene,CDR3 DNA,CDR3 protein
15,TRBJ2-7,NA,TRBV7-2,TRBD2,TGTGCCAGCAGCTTAGGGGCGGGAGCCCAATACGAGCAGTACTTC,CASSLGAGAQYEQYF
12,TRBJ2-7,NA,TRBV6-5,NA,TGTGCCCTCAGTACATACTCCTACGAGCAGTACTTC,CALSTYSYEQYF
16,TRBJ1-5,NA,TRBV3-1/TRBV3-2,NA,TGTGCCAGCAGCCGAGGGTCCGGTAGAAGGAATCAGCCCCAGCATTTT,CASSRGSGRRNQPQHF
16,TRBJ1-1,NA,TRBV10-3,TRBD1,TGTGCCATCAGACCTACGGGACAGGGGACAATCACTGAAGCTTTCTTT,CAIRPTGQGTITEAFF
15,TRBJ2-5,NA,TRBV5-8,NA,TGTGCCAGCAGCGTCTACAGGGTTTTAGGAGAGACCCAGTACTTC,CASSVYRVLGETQYF
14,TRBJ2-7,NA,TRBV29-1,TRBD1,TGCAGCGTTGTTAATAGACAGGGTATCGACGAGCAGTACTTC,CSVVNRQGIDEQYF
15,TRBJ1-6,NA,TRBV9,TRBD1,TGTGCCAGCAGCTCAACGGGGACAGAGAATTCACCCCTCCACTTT,CASSSTGTENSPLHF
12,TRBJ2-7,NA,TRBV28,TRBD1,TGTGCCAGCAGTAAACAGGGGCACGAGCAGTACTTC,CASSKQGHEQYF
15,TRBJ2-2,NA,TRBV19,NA,TGTGCCAGTAGTACCCTACAGGGATTCACCGGGGAGCTGTTTTTT,CASSTLQGFTGELFF
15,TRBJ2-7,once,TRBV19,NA,TGTGCCAGTAGTATAGACCTGGCTCGAACCTACGAGCAGTACTTC,CASSIDLARTYEQYF
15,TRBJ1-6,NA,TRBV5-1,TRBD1,TGCGCCAGCAGTACCCAAGACAGGGCAAGGGAACCCCTCCACTTT,CASSTQDRAREPLHF
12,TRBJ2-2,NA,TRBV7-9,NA,TGTGCCAGCAGCTTCGGGGTCGGGGAGCTGTTTTTT,CASSFGVGELFF
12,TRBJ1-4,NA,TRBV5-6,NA,TGTGCCAGCAGCGGGGGGGACGAAAAACTGTTTTTT,CASSGGDEKLFF
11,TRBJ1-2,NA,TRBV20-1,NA,TGCAGTGCTAGAAACCTGCGGGACTACACCTTC,CSARNLRDYTF
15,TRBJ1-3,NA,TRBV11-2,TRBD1,TGTGCCAGCAGCTTTACAGGGGCGAGTGGAAACACCATATATTTT,CASSFTGASGNTIYF
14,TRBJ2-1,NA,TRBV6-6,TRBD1,TGTGCCAGCAGACCGGGACAGGGCTCAGGTGAGCAGTTCTTC,CASRPGQGSGEQFF
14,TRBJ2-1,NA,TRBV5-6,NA,TGTGCCAGCAGCTTGGAAGGGGACTACAATGAGCAGTTCTTC,CASSLEGDYNEQFF
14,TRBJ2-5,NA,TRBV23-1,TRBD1,TGCGCCAGCAACGGACAGGGGTTAAGGGAGACCCAGTACTTC,CASNGQGLRETQYF
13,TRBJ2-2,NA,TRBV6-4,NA,TGTGCCAGCAGTGTGGAGGAATCCGGGGAGCTGTTTTTT,CASSVEESGELFF
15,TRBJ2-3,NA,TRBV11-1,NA,TGTGCCAGCAGCCCCGCTAGCGCCCGGGCAGATACGCAGTATTTT,CASSPASARADTQYF
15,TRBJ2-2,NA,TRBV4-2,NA,TGTGCCAGCAGCCTTTCACCACTTGCCACCGGGGAGCTGTTTTTT,CASSLSPLATGELFF
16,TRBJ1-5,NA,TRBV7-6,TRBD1,TGTGCCAGCAGCTCAACAGGGGGGAGAAGCAATCAGCCCCAGCATTTT,CASSSTGGRSNQPQHF
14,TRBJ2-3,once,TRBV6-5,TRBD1,TGTGCCAGCAGCCGACAGGGTTTCACAGATACGCAGTATTTT,CASSRQGFTDTQYF
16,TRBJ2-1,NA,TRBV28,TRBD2,TGTGCCAGCAGTTTATGGCGACTAGCGGGATACAATGAGCAGTTCTTC,CASSLWRLAGYNEQFF
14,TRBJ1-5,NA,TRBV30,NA,TGTGCCTGGAGTGTCTACGAGGGTAATCAGCCCCAGCATTTT,CAWSVYEGNQPQHF
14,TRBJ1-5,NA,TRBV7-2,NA,TGTGCCAGCAGCTTTGACCCTTTGAGAGGAGCCCAGCATTTT,CASSFDPLRGAQHF
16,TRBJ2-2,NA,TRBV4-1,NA,TGCGCCAGCAGCGGGATCTTTTCAGGTCGGGGCGGGGAGCTGTTTTTT,CASSGIFSGRGGELFF
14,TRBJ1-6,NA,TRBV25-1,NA,TGTGCCAGCAGTGAGGACAGCTATAATTCACCCCTCCACTTT,CASSEDSYNSPLHF
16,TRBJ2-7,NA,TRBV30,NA,TGTGCCTGGAGTGCCACTTCACGGAGGGGAAACTACGAGCAGTACTTC,CAWSATSRRGNYEQYF
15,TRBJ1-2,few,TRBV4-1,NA,TGCGCCAGCAGCCAAGCCTCGACAGGCCTCTATGGCTACACCTTC,CASSQASTGLYGYTF
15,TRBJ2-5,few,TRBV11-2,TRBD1,TGTGCCAGCAGCCATGGGGACAGGGGCCAAGAGACCCAGTACTTC,CASSHGDRGQETQYF
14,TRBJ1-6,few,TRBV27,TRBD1,TGTGCCAGCAGTCTCCAGGACAGGGGTTTTAGCCTCCACTTT,CASSLQDRGFSLHF
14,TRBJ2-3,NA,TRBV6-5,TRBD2,TGTGCCAGCACCGACCGGGGGGTAGGAGATACGCAGTATTTT,CASTDRGVGDTQYF
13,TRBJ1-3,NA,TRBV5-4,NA,TGTGCCAGCAGCTTGCAGGGGACAAACACCATATATTTT,CASSLQGTNTIYF
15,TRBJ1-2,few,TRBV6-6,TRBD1,TGTGCCAGCAGTTACACAGGGGACGCTAGCTATGGCTACACCTTC,CASSYTGDASYGYTF
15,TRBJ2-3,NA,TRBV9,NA,TGTGCCAGCAGCGTAATGGGGGCTAGCACAGATACGCAGTATTTT,CASSVMGASTDTQYF
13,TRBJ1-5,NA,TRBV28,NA,TGTGCCAGCAGTTTCAGGGGTCAACAGCCCCAGCATTTT,CASSFRGQQPQHF
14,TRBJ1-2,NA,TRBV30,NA,TGTGCCTGGAACTTCGGCGGGGGGAACTATGGCTACACCTTC,CAWNFGGGNYGYTF
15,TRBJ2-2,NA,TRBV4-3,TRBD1,TGCGCCAGCAGCCAAGTGGGCAGGGGGTCCGGGGAGCTGTTTTTT,CASSQVGRGSGELFF